The T cell receptor beta chain described here comes from a study of blood T cell repertoires in COVID-19. Study details: The origin of the acute and convalescent COVID-19 samples was the United States, Italy and Spain. T cells, B-cell-depleted T cells, or PBMCs supplied cDNA or gDNA.

The CDR3 loop spans 17 amino acids. Germline V gives CDR1 SGHDT, CDR2 YYEEEE. V lost 7 bases, J lost 1 base, and 20 bases lay in between. TCRdb's table, derived via immunoSEQ multiplex PCR, lists solely in-frame clones and lacks some. The sample shows around 180,000 clones, approximately 85% of them seen only once. The table lists this clone with many counts. This chain joins TRBV5-6 and TRBJ1-4; the D gene is possibly TRBD1 (6 bases). The clonotype originates from a woman older than 75 with acute or convalescent COVID-19. Sequenced input: peripheral blood. The CDR3 bases are TGTGCCAGCCGTCCGAGGGGGTCGACCCGAACTAATGAAAAACTGTTTTTT. Encoded protein: CASRPRGSTRTNEKLFF.